Each of the 10 T cell receptor beta chains below was sequenced from the same sample in a study of CD8 T cells in ankylosing spondylitis. Study results and limitations: Ankylosing spondylitis blood appeared to be characterized by a TCR beta motif of several highly homologous variants.

Using its own MiXCR run on the 5' RACE reads, TCRdb lists one record per CDR3 protein. The sample carries around 140,000 distinct CDR3 sequences, 17% recorded once. The antigens for these receptors are not known. Material for sequencing was blood, either unsorted or a sorted T cell fraction (not recorded which). These TCRs come from a male donor with ankylosing spondylitis.

The chain combines TRBV28 with TRBJ2-2, with TRBD2 matching 14 bases. CDR3 length: 19 residues. The ends lost 6 bases at V and 3 bases at J; junction bases unmatched: 12. CDR1 and CDR2 (germline): MDHEN, SYDVKM. DNA for the CDR3: TGTGCCAGCAGGACTTGGACTAGCGGGAGGTTTCGGTACACCGGGGAGCTGTTTTTT. Amino acid sequence: CASRTWTSGRFRYTGELFF.

This clonotype has just a few counts. This chain connects TRBV15 to TRBJ1-5; D gene ambiguous. The ends were cut back, 0 bases at V and 4 bases at J, with 13 bases in the middle. The CDR3 spans 16 residues. In germline, CDR1 is LNHNV, CDR2 YYDKDF (reference sequence). The CDR3: CATSRDGWADNQPQHF. In DNA form, the CDR3 reads TGTGCCACCAGCAGAGATGGGTGGGCAGATAATCAGCCCCAGCATTTT.

This chain connects TRBV6-5 to TRBJ2-7; 9 positions match TRBD1. Germline lookup yields CDR1 MNHEY and CDR2 SVGAGI. J was trimmed by 1 base and V by 0 bases; bases with no gene match: 4. The CDR3 runs to 16 residues. This CDR3 reads CASSYSPGQGSYEQYF. The CDR3 DNA reads TGTGCCAGCAGTTACTCGCCGGGACAGGGTTCCTACGAGCAGTACTTC.

The chain employs TRBV27 and TRBJ2-1, with TRBD2 matching over 7 bases. With 9 bases clipped from V and 0 bases from J, the junction kept 5 bases outside the gene matches. The CDR3 length is 14 residues. In germline, CDR1 is MNHEY, CDR2 SMNVEV (reference sequence). CDR3 DNA sequence: TGTGCCAGTGGGAGGGCCAGCTCCTACAATGAGCAGTTCTTC. Residues: CASGRASSYNEQFF.

The V gene is TRBV4-1, the J gene TRBJ2-5; D may match TRBD1 or TRBD2 (5 bases each). The length of the CDR3 is 13 residues. Germline V gene sequence: CDR1 MGHRA, CDR2 YSYEKL. Trimming removed 5 bases from V and 5 bases from J, with 12 bases in between. The CDR3 sequence: CASSREGEETQYF. The CDR3, as DNA: TGCGCCAGCAGCAGGGAAGGGGAGGAGACCCAGTACTTC.

This clonotype turned up a few times. Given the absence of the conserved phenylalanine or tryptophan at the CDR3 end, a read error is likely. The chain has TRBV12-3 or TRBV12-4 and TRBJ1-4; no definite D call. This CDR3 is 12 amino acids long. Trimming took 5 bases from V and 11 from J, leaving 12 bases between them. CDR3 sequence (DNA): TGTGCCAGCAGTCCCTCGGGGATGAAACTGTTTATT. It translates to CASSPSGMKLFI.

This clonotype came up many times. Here the CDR3 DNA reads TGCAGTGCTAGAGATGGGCTAGCGGGAGAATCAGATACGCAGTATTTT. This encodes CSARDGLAGESDTQYF. V usage is TRBV20-1 and J usage is TRBJ2-3; TRBD2 aligns across 10 bases. CDR3 length: 16 amino acids. The germline CDR1 and CDR2 sequences are DFQATT and SNEGSKA (reference sequence). After removal of 0 bases from V and 4 bases from J, the junction contained 7 bases not matched to a gene.

There are a few counts of this clonotype. J is TRBJ2-3 and V is TRBV11-2; 12 positions match TRBD2. V trimming: 6 bases; J trimming: 2 bases; junction bases outside the gene matches: 9. Germline loops: CDR1 SGHAT, CDR2 FQNNGV. The CDR3 runs to 17 residues. CDR3 region: CASSELLAGGPTDTQYF. CDR3 DNA: TGTGCCAGCAGTGAATTACTAGCGGGAGGACCCACAGATACGCAGTATTTT. The entire variable domain, with the rest obtained from reference TRBV11-2 and TRBJ2-3, is as follows: EAGVAQSPRYKIIEKRQSVAFWCNPISGHATLYWYQQILGQGPKLLIQFQNNGVVDDSQLPKDRFSAERLKGVDSTLKIQPAKLEDSAVYLCASSELLAGGPTDTQYFGPGTRLTVL.

This clonotype was counted ten times or more. This sequence joins TRBV27 and TRBJ1-1; D may be TRBD1 (6 bases). Germline lookup yields CDR1 MNHEY and CDR2 SMNVEV (reference sequence). This CDR3 contains 15 residues. Trimming took off 0 bases at V and 5 bases at J, with 13 bases between the two ends. CDR3 coding DNA: TGTGCCAGCAGTTTATCGGCGGTAGGGGGGACTGAAGCTTTCTTT. It codes for CASSLSAVGGTEAFF.

This clonotype has more than one count but fewer than ten. The rearrangement links TRBV21-1 to TRBJ2-5; the table assigns TRBD2, which was not confirmed against the DNA. TRBV21-1 is shown as a pseudogene. The CDR3 extends over 18 amino acids. CDR3: CASSKSPFLREGRETQYF. As DNA, the CDR3 is TGTGCCAGCAGTAAATCCCCATTCTTGCGGGAGGGGAGAGAGACCCAGTACTTC.